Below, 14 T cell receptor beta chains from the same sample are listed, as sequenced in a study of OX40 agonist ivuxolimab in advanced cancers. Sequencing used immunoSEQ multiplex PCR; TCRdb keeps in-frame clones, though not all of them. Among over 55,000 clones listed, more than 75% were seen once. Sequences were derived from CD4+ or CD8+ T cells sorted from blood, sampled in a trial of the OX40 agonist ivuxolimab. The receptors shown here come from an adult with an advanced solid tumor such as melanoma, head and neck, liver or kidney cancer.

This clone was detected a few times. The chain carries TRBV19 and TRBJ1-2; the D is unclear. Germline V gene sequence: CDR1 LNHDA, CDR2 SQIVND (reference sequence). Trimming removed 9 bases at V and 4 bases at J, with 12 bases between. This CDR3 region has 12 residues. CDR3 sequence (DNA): TGTGCCAGCTGGGAACGGGCCTATGGCTACACCTTC. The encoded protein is CASWERAYGYTF.

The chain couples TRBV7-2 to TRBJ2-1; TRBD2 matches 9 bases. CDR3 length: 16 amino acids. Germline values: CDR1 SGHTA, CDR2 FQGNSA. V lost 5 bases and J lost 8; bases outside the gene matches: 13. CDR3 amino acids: CASSLRVAGVSDEQFF. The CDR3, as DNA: TGTGCCAGCAGCCTGAGGGTAGCGGGAGTGAGCGATGAGCAGTTCTTC.

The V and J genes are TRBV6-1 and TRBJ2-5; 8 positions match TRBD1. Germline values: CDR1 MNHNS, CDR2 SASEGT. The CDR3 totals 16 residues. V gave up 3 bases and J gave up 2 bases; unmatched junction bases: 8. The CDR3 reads CASSDPGQALQETQYF. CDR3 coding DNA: TGTGCCAGCAGTGACCCGGGACAGGCATTGCAAGAGACCCAGTACTTC.

As DNA, the CDR3 is TGTGCCAGCAGTACAGGGATTACGGGCACAGATACGCAGTATTTT. Translating gives CASSTGITGTDTQYF. This chain joins TRBV2 and TRBJ2-3, with D perhaps matching TRBD1 (6 bases). CDR1 is SNHLY and CDR2 is FYNNEI in the germline V gene. V gave up 5 bases and J gave up 1 base, with 13 bases separating them. The CDR3 is made up of 15 amino acids.

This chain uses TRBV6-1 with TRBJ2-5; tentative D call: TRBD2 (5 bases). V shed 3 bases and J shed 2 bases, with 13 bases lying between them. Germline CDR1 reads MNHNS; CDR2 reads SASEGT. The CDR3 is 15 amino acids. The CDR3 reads CASSDLTTVQETQYF. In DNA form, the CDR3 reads TGTGCCAGCAGTGATCTGACTACCGTACAAGAGACCCAGTACTTC.

The CDR3 spells CASSLQQSDTQYF. The DNA for the CDR3 is TGTGCCAGCAGCTTACAACAGTCAGATACGCAGTATTTT. The genes are TRBV7-2 and TRBJ2-3; D not resolved. Trimming shortened V by 2 bases and J by 4 bases, and 7 bases separated the two germline ends. Germline CDR1 and CDR2: SGHTA and FQGNSA. The CDR3 is 13 amino acids.

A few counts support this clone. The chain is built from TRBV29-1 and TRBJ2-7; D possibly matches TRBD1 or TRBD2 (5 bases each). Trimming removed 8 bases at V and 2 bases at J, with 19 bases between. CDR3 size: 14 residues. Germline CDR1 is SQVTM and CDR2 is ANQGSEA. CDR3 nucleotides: TGCAGCCCTGCTTGCCGGGACGATGCCTACGAGCAGTACGTC. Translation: CSPACRDDAYEQYV.

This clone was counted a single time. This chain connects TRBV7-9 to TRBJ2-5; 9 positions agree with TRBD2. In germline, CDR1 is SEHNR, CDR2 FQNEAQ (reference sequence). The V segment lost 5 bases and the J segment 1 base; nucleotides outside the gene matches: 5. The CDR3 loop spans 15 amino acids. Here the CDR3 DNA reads TGTGCCAGCAGCCTGACTAGCGGAGGCCAAGAGACCCAGTACTTC. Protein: CASSLTSGGQETQYF.

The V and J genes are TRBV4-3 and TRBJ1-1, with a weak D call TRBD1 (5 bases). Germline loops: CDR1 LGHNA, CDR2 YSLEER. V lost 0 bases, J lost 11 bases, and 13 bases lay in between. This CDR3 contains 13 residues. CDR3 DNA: TGCGCCAGCAGCCAAGAACCTAGGACACGGGCTTTCTTT. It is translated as CASSQEPRTRAFF.

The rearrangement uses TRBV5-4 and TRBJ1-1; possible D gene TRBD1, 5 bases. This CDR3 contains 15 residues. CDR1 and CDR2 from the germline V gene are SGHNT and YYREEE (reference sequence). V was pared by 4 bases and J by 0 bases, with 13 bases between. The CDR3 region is CASSGKQDVNTEAFF. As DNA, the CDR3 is TGTGCCAGCAGCGGAAAACAGGACGTGAACACTGAAGCTTTCTTT.

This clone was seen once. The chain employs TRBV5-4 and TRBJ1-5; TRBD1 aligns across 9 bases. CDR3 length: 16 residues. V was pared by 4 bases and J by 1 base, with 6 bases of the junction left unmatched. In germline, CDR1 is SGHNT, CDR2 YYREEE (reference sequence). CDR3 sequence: CASSQEGQGSNQPQHF. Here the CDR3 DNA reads TGTGCCAGCAGCCAAGAGGGACAGGGAAGCAATCAGCCCCAGCATTTT. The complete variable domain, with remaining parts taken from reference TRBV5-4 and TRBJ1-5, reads ETGVTQSPTHLIKTRGQQVTLRCSSQSGHNTVSWYQQALGQGPQFIFQYYREEENGRGNFPPRFSGLQFPNYSSELNVNALELDDSALYLCASSQEGQGSNQPQHFGDGTRLSIL.

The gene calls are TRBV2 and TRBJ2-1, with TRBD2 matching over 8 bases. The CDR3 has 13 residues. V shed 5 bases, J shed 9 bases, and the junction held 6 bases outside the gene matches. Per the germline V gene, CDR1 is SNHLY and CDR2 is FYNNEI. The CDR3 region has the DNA TGTGCCAGCAGTCCTGGGACTAGGGTTGAGCAGTTCTTC. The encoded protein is CASSPGTRVEQFF.

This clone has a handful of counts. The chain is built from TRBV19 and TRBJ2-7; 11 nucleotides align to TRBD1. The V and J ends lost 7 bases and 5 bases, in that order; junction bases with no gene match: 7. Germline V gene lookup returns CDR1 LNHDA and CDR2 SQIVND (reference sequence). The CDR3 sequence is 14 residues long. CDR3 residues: CASTKRDRGDEQYF. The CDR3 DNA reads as TGTGCCAGTACTAAACGGGACAGGGGGGACGAGCAGTACTTC.

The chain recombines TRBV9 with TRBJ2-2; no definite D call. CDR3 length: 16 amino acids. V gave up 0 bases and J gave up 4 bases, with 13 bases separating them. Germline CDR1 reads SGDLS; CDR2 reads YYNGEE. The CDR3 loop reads CASSVEAGLTTGELFF. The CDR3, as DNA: TGTGCCAGCAGCGTAGAGGCAGGCCTAACCACCGGGGAGCTGTTTTTT.